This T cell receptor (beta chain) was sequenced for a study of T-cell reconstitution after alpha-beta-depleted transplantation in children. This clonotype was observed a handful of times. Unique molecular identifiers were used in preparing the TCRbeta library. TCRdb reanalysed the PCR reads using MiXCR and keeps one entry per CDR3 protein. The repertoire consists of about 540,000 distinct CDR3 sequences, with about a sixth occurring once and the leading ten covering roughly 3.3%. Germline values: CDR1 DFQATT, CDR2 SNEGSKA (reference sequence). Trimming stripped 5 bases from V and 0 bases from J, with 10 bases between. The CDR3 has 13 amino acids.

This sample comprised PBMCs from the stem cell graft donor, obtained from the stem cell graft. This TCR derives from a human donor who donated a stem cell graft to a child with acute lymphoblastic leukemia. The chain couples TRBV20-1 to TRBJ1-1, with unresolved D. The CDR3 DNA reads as TGCAGTGCTCAAAGCCATATGAACACTGAAGCTTTCTTT. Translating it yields CSAQSHMNTEAFF.